Listed here are 24 T cell receptor beta chains from one sample, sequenced in a study of sequential checkpoint blockade in melanoma. The data were produced by immunoSEQ multiplex PCR, yet TCRdb's version contains in-frame clones alone and is incomplete. The table has about 29,000 clones, around 73% seen once; the top ten hold about a fifth. The treatment is: randomized to nivolumab then ipilimumab (arm A) or the reverse (arm B). The sequences come from CD8+ T cells sorted from blood (inferred from file names), collected from a patient given nivolumab and ipilimumab in sequence. These receptors were collected from a human donor with melanoma.

This clone appeared once. The V gene is TRBV11-2, the J gene TRBJ1-2, with 9 bases that match TRBD1. There are 15 residues in the CDR3. Germline CDR1 reads SGHAT; CDR2 reads FQNNGV. The J segment lost 4 bases and the V segment lost 4 bases, leaving 7 bases of the junction unmatched. Written as DNA, the CDR3 is TGTGCCAGCAGCTCACAGGGGGCGGTGAGCTATGGCTACACCTTC. It specifies CASSSQGAVSYGYTF.

The genes are TRBV4-2 and TRBJ2-2; the match to TRBD2 covers 9 bases. This CDR3 comprises 17 residues. Trimming cost V 0 bases and J 6 bases; bases outside gene matches: 8. The germline gives CDR1 LGHNA, CDR2 YNFKEQ. DNA for the CDR3: TGTGCCAGCAGCCAAGATAGCGCTAGCGGGATCTCCGGGGAGCTGTTTTTT. It translates to CASSQDSASGISGELFF.

This clone turned up a few times. The gene calls are TRBV29-1 and TRBJ2-2; 11 nucleotides agree with TRBD2. With 2 bases clipped from V and 6 bases from J, the junction kept 8 bases outside the gene matches. This CDR3 spans 16 amino acids. CDR1 is SQVTM, CDR2 ANQGSEA, per germline. The CDR3 DNA sequence: TGCAGCGTTGAAATTAGCGGGAGGGCTAAGGCCGGGGAGCTGTTTTTT. Encoded protein: CSVEISGRAKAGELFF.

The chain employs TRBV4-3 and TRBJ2-2; D might be TRBD2 (6 bases). The CDR3 length is 20 residues. V lost 0 bases, J lost 5 bases, and 25 bases lay in between. Germline V gene data show CDR1 as LGHNA and CDR2 as YSLEER. CDR3 protein: CASSQDDPRTHRRGTGELFF. CDR3 sequence (DNA): TGCGCCAGCAGCCAAGATGATCCCCGGACTCATCGGAGGGGAACCGGGGAGCTGTTTTTT.

In this sample, this clone turned up a few times. The chain couples TRBV14 to TRBJ2-7; unclear D gene. Germline V gene lookup returns CDR1 SGHDN and CDR2 FVKESK. This CDR3 has 12 amino acids. With 1 base removed from V and 6 bases from J, the gap between germline ends came to 7 bases. CDR3 bases: TGTGCCAGCAGCCAAGGAACAGCCGAGCAGTACTTC. Amino acid sequence: CASSQGTAEQYF.

Regarding this clone: The junction and the germline gene differ at one end; a read error may be behind it. Other nucleotide sequences in the sample specify the same CDR3. The rearrangement links TRBV10-3 to TRBJ2-7, with D possibly being TRBD2 (6 bases). Germline lookup yields CDR1 ENHRY and CDR2 SYGVKD. This CDR3 comprises 13 residues. CDR3 sequence: CAIREAYDYEQYF. For the CDR3, the DNA is TGCGCCATCAGGGAGGCGTACGACTACGAGCAGTACTTC.

The chain uses TRBV9 and TRBJ2-1, with 9 bases identical to TRBD2. V shed 0 bases and J 7 bases; nucleotides not matched to a gene: 5. CDR1 is SGDLS and CDR2 is YYNGEE in the germline V gene. The CDR3 has 15 residues. The CDR3 is CASSVGGSGRNEQFF. CDR3 in DNA: TGTGCCAGCAGCGTAGGCGGTAGCGGGAGAAATGAGCAGTTCTTC.

The chain combines TRBV29-1 with TRBJ1-2; the match to TRBD1 covers 8 bases. This CDR3 has 14 amino acids. CDR1 and CDR2 from the germline V gene are SQVTM and ANQGSEA. J lost 2 bases, V lost 1 base, and 3 bases had no gene match. The chain's CDR3 is CSVEVGQGNYGYTF. The CDR3 DNA sequence: TGCAGCGTTGAAGTTGGACAGGGCAACTATGGCTACACCTTC.

The rearrangement links TRBV4-2 to TRBJ2-7; TRBD2 might be the D (6 bases). Germline CDR1 reads LGHNA; CDR2 reads YNFKEQ. This CDR3 has 15 residues. Trimming cost V 0 bases and J 5 bases, with 14 bases left between them. The CDR3 DNA reads as TGTGCCAGCAGCCAAGAACCTAGCGAGCCCCACGAGCAGTACTTC. Its protein is CASSQEPSEPHEQYF.

The chain recombines TRBV4-1 with TRBJ1-5; 8 positions agree with TRBD1. The CDR3 loop spans 16 amino acids. Germline assignment: CDR1 MGHRA and CDR2 YSYEKL. J was trimmed by 5 bases and V by 0 bases; bases with no gene match: 6. The CDR3 DNA is TGCGCCAGCAGCCAAGATCGGCAGGGGGCATATCAGCCCCAGCATTTT. Protein: CASSQDRQGAYQPQHF.

The chain has TRBV5-8 and TRBJ2-2, with 8 bases lining up with TRBD2. The CDR3 extends over 16 amino acids. In germline, CDR1 is SGHTS, CDR2 YDEGEE. V was clipped by 0 bases and J by 6 bases; unmatched bases: 7. In DNA, the CDR3 is TGTGCCAGCAGCTTGGATAGCGGGGAGTTCGCCGGGGAGCTGTTTTTT. Translated: CASSLDSGEFAGELFF.

This clone was counted once. This rearrangement joins TRBV6-5 to TRBJ2-7; a weak D match, TRBD2 (5 bases). Germline V gene lookup returns CDR1 MNHEY and CDR2 SVGAGI. CDR3 length: 15 residues. Trimming cost V 5 bases and J 3 bases, with 17 bases left between them. The CDR3 DNA is TGTGCCAGCAGTCCACCCCGAGGAGGTGGCTACGAGCAGTACTTC. It encodes CASSPPRGGGYEQYF.

The rearrangement links TRBV9 to TRBJ1-3; TRBD1 agrees at 7 bases. This CDR3 has 16 residues. The V gene end was trimmed by 1 base and the J gene end by 0 bases; junction bases not matched to a gene: 4. From germline, CDR1 is SGDLS and CDR2 YYNGEE. The CDR3 sequence is CASSVSPGGSGNTIYF. The CDR3 nucleotides are TGTGCCAGCAGCGTAAGCCCAGGGGGCTCTGGAAACACCATATATTTT.

The chain combines TRBV9 with TRBJ2-1, with 10 bases matching TRBD1. This CDR3 has 15 residues. V shed 0 bases, J shed 7 bases, and the junction held 4 bases outside the gene matches. Germline V lookup: CDR1 SGDLS, CDR2 YYNGEE. This chain's CDR3 is CASSVAGTGDNEQFF. The CDR3 DNA follows: TGTGCCAGCAGCGTAGCAGGGACAGGGGATAATGAGCAGTTCTTC.

The chain carries TRBV10-3 and TRBJ2-3; 9 nucleotides match TRBD2. This CDR3 spans 15 amino acids. The V and J ends lost 7 bases and 6 bases, in that order; junction bases with no gene match: 11. Germline loops: CDR1 ENHRY, CDR2 SYGVKD. CDR3 nucleotide sequence: TGTGCCATCACCGGGGGCGGGGGGGCTGTGGATACGCAGTATTTT. Its protein is CAITGGGGAVDTQYF.

This chain connects TRBV7-8 to TRBJ2-7; 10 positions match TRBD1. This CDR3 region has 15 residues. Trimming at V came to 5 bases and at J to 6 bases, leaving 10 bases not matched to a gene. Germline V gives CDR1 SGHVS, CDR2 FQNEAQ. This CDR3 is CASSLGTGVTGEQYF. The CDR3 coding sequence is TGTGCCAGCAGCCTTGGGACAGGGGTGACGGGCGAGCAGTACTTC.

The chain recombines TRBV5-6 with TRBJ1-1, with D perhaps TRBD1 (6 bases). This CDR3 comprises 12 residues. Trimming left V 6 bases short and J 3 bases short, with 9 bases between. Germline V CDR1 and CDR2: SGHDT, YYEEEE. The CDR3 DNA reads as TGTGCCAGCAACCAGGGGCACACTGAAGCTTTCTTT. It encodes CASNQGHTEAFF.

This rearrangement joins TRBV27 to TRBJ2-7, with D possibly TRBD1 on 5 matching bases. V was trimmed by 3 bases and J by 6 bases, leaving 15 bases between them. CDR1 and CDR2 (germline): MNHEY, SMNVEV (reference sequence). This CDR3 has 14 residues. The CDR3 here is CASSLAGLRGEQYF. The CDR3 DNA reads as TGTGCCAGCAGTTTGGCAGGGTTGCGAGGCGAGCAGTACTTC.

V is TRBV15 and J is TRBJ1-5, with D uncertain. The V gene's germline CDR1 is LNHNV and CDR2 YYDKDF (reference sequence). V was clipped by 3 bases and J by 8 bases, with 8 bases between them. The CDR3 has 12 amino acids. In DNA form, the CDR3 reads TGTGCCACCAGCAGCGGTACGGAGCCCCAGCATTTT. Its translation is CATSSGTEPQHF.

The rearrangement joins TRBV27 to TRBJ2-7, with 8 bases identical to TRBD2. The CDR3 is 15 residues long. Unmatched junction bases numbered 10, after V lost 5 bases and J lost 4 bases. The germline CDR1 and CDR2 sequences are MNHEY and SMNVEV (reference sequence). CDR3 DNA: TGTGCCAGCAGTCCCCCGGGACTAGGGTTATACGAGCAGTACTTC. It codes for CASSPPGLGLYEQYF.

The chain links TRBV19 to TRBJ1-1; unclear D gene. CDR1 is LNHDA and CDR2 is SQIVND in the germline V gene (reference sequence). V shed 7 bases and J shed 0 bases, with 18 bases lying between them. This CDR3 contains 16 residues. The CDR3 loop reads CASTWDEGMMNTEAFF. CDR3 DNA: TGTGCCAGTACATGGGATGAGGGAATGATGAACACTGAAGCTTTCTTT.

The chain has TRBV19 and TRBJ2-3; tentative D call: TRBD2 (5 bases). Trimming took off 3 bases at V and 6 bases at J, with 22 bases between the two ends. Per germline, CDR1 LNHDA and CDR2 SQIVND (reference sequence). The CDR3 spans 17 residues. CDR3 nucleotides: TGTGCCAGTAGTATCTTAGGTAGCGACCTACCCACGGATACGCAGTATTTT. This sequence encodes CASSILGSDLPTDTQYF.

The chain recombines TRBV5-4 with TRBJ2-7; TRBD1 aligns across 8 bases. The CDR3 has 14 amino acids. CDR1 and CDR2 (germline): SGHNT, YYREEE (reference sequence). Trimming took 4 bases from V and 9 from J; bases not matched to a gene: 12. This CDR3 is CASSPYRGAEGQYF. For the CDR3, the DNA is TGTGCCAGCAGCCCGTACAGGGGGGCTGAGGGGCAGTACTTC.

This clone showed up just a few times. This chain connects TRBV19 to TRBJ1-2, with 8 bases identical to TRBD1. The CDR3 is 15 amino acids. Germline assignment: CDR1 LNHDA and CDR2 SQIVND (reference sequence). V lost 1 base and J lost 6; bases outside the gene matches: 7. The CDR3 DNA sequence: TGTGCCAGTAGTATAGTCGCAGGGGGCGTCAATGGCTACACCTTC. As protein: CASSIVAGGVNGYTF. The full variable domain, with the rest looked up from reference TRBV19 and TRBJ1-2, is DGGITQSPKYLFRKEGQNVTLSCEQNLNHDAMYWYRQDPGQGLRLIYYSQIVNDFQKGDIAEGYSVSREKKESFPLTVTSAQKNPTAFYLCASSIVAGGVNGYTFGSGTRLTVV.